Presented here are 32 T cell receptor beta chains from one specimen sequenced in a study of CD8 T cells in Susac syndrome. Random-hexamer reverse transcription was applied to roughly 0.5 to 1 ug RNA. Via MiXCR, TCRdb re-called the immunoSEQ multiplex PCR reads, giving one row per CDR3 protein. The sample carries 150,000 to 200,000 distinct CDR3 sequences, 90% to 95% recorded once. Sequenced sample: CD4+ T cells from PBMCs. These receptors came from a human donor with Susac syndrome.

The chain uses TRBV29-1 and TRBJ2-1; TRBD2 matches at 14 bases. Trimming took 7 bases from V and 9 from J; bases not matched to a gene: 17. The CDR3 spans 17 residues. The germline CDR1 and CDR2 sequences are SQVTM and ANQGSEA. The CDR3 loop reads CSDGLAGGPHWVVEQFF. CDR3 DNA: TGCAGCGACGGACTAGCGGGGGGCCCCCACTGGGTTGTTGAGCAGTTCTTC.

The chain links TRBV5-4 to TRBJ1-1; a weak D match, TRBD1 (5 bases). The CDR3 contains 14 residues. V was shortened by 4 bases and J by 2 bases, with 12 bases between the two germline ends. Germline V gene sequence: CDR1 SGHNT, CDR2 YYREEE (reference sequence). The CDR3 DNA reads TGTGCCAGCAGCCGGGACGGGGGAAACACTGAAGCTTTCTTT. Its translation: CASSRDGGNTEAFF.

The gene calls are TRBV20-1 and TRBJ2-1, with D perhaps matching TRBD1 (5 bases). V dropped 2 bases and J dropped 6 bases, with 11 bases sitting between them. Per germline, CDR1 DFQATT and CDR2 SNEGSKA (reference sequence). This CDR3 comprises 13 residues. Written as DNA, the CDR3 is TGCAGTGCTAGACAGGGCAGGGTCAATGAGCAGTTCTTC. Translation: CSARQGRVNEQFF.

The CDR3 region is CASSVLAGVVDTQYF. Here the CDR3 DNA reads TGTGCCAGCAGCGTGCTAGCGGGAGTCGTAGATACGCAGTATTTT. The genes are TRBV14 and TRBJ2-3; TRBD2 matches 10 bases. The V gene's germline CDR1 is SGHDN and CDR2 FVKESK. This CDR3 region has 15 residues. The V and J ends lost 5 bases and 5 bases, in that order; junction bases with no gene match: 7.

Turning to this clonotype: One end of the junction varies from germline; a read error may be responsible. The chain uses TRBV7-7 and TRBJ2-1; D is perhaps TRBD1 (5 bases). This CDR3 spans 16 amino acids. The V gene's germline CDR1 is SSHAT and CDR2 FNYEAQ (reference sequence). CDR3 protein: CASSLEQGTPYNEQFF. The CDR3 DNA reads TGTGCTAGCAGCTTAGAGCAGGGAACACCCTACAATGAGCAGTTCTTC.

The chain is built from TRBV12-3 or TRBV12-4 and TRBJ2-3; D is possibly TRBD1 or TRBD2 (5 bases each). This CDR3 region has 13 residues. V was shortened by 5 bases and J by 6 bases, with 12 bases between the two germline ends. CDR3 loop: CASSPGRRDTQYF. The CDR3 DNA is TGTGCCAGCAGTCCAGGGAGAAGGGATACGCAGTATTTT.

V and J are TRBV9 and TRBJ2-3; 7 bases map to TRBD1. CDR3 length: 15 amino acids. The germline gives CDR1 SGDLS, CDR2 YYNGEE. The V segment lost 7 bases and the J segment 2 bases; nucleotides outside the gene matches: 10. CDR3 amino acids: CASCPGQTSTDTQYF. CDR3 coding DNA: TGTGCCAGCTGCCCGGGACAGACCTCCACAGATACGCAGTATTTT.

The V call is TRBV5-1, the J call TRBJ2-7; no reliable D call. CDR1 and CDR2 from the germline V gene are SGHRS and YFSETQ. This CDR3 comprises 12 residues. Trimming left V 4 bases short and J 5 bases short, with 10 bases between. The CDR3 region is CASSDPTDEQYF. The CDR3 DNA is TGCGCCAGCAGCGATCCTACGGACGAGCAGTACTTC.

The chain is built from TRBV10-3 and TRBJ2-5; D is unclear. The V gene's germline CDR1 is ENHRY and CDR2 SYGVKD. V shed 11 bases and J shed 5 bases, with 18 bases lying between them. CDR3 size: 13 residues. CDR3 bases: TGTGCCCTGGCGATGATAGCCGAGGAGACCCAGTACTTC. Amino acid sequence: CALAMIAEETQYF.

V is TRBV27 and J is TRBJ1-1; D might be TRBD1 (5 bases). In germline, CDR1 is MNHEY, CDR2 SMNVEV (reference sequence). The CDR3 length is 15 residues. Trimming pared 5 bases from V and 6 bases from J, leaving 19 bases between. The CDR3 region has the DNA TGTGCCAGCAGTCCCGCTTATTTGACAGACGCTGAAGCTTTCTTT. Translation: CASSPAYLTDAEAFF.

The rearrangement uses TRBV28 and TRBJ2-3, with D possibly being TRBD1 (6 bases). Trimming pared 7 bases from V and 4 bases from J, leaving 21 bases between. Germline assignment: CDR1 MDHEN and CDR2 SYDVKM. CDR3 length: 16 amino acids. CDR3 sequence reads: CASITSPWGRSDTQYF. The CDR3 nucleotides are TGTGCCAGCATTACTTCCCCCTGGGGGCGCTCAGATACGCAGTATTTT.

The chain uses TRBV3-1 and TRBJ2-3, with 8 bases that match TRBD2. V shed 7 bases, J shed 11 bases, and the junction held 14 bases outside the gene matches. CDR1 and CDR2 from the germline V gene are LGHDT and YNNKEL (reference sequence). The CDR3 length is 14 residues. The CDR3 sequence is CASIKREGEGGQYF. The CDR3 DNA sequence: TGTGCCAGCATCAAACGGGAGGGCGAAGGAGGGCAGTATTTT.

The J gene is TRBJ2-2, the V gene TRBV5-1; D is unclear. Trimming removed 7 bases at V and 7 bases at J, with 14 bases between. The germline CDR1 and CDR2 sequences are SGHRS and YFSETQ. The CDR3 consists of 13 residues. The CDR3 DNA sequence: TGCGCCAGCCAGTACGGGTTTGACGGGGAGCTGTTTTTT. As protein: CASQYGFDGELFF.

The chain joins TRBV6-1 to TRBJ2-1, with D unclear. Germline-derived CDR1 and CDR2 are MNHNS and SASEGT. V lost 2 bases, J lost 4 bases, and 15 bases lay in between. The CDR3 is made up of 16 amino acids. The CDR3 spells CASSETHPRNYNEQFF. The DNA for the CDR3 is TGTGCCAGCAGTGAAACTCATCCCAGAAATTACAATGAGCAGTTCTTC.

CDR3 nucleotides: TGTGCCAGCAGCGTCGCCTCAGGATTGTTCCCGGAAGGGGAAAAACTGTTTTTT. Residues: CASSVASGLFPEGEKLFF. This sequence joins TRBV5-4 and TRBJ1-4; no definite D call. CDR1 SGHNT and CDR2 YYREEE come from the germline V gene (reference sequence). This CDR3 has 18 residues. V gave up 4 bases and J gave up 8 bases, with 27 bases separating them.

This rearrangement joins TRBV7-9 to TRBJ1-4; D unclear. Germline V CDR1 and CDR2: SEHNR, FQNEAQ (reference sequence). Between the trimmed V and J ends, which lost 2 bases and 1 base, there was a span of 8 bases. This CDR3 comprises 15 residues. In DNA form, the CDR3 reads TGTGCCAGCAGCTTAAGGGTCGAAACTAATGAAAAACTGTTTTTT. Translating it yields CASSLRVETNEKLFF. Supplemented by reference TRBV7-9 and TRBJ1-4, the full variable domain reads DTGVSQNPRHKITKRGQNVTFRCDPISEHNRLYWYRQTLGQGPEFLTYFQNEAQLEKSRLLSDRFSAERPKGSFSTLEIQRTEQGDSAMYLCASSLRVETNEKLFFGSGTQLSVL.

The V call is TRBV27, the J call TRBJ2-1; 8 bases match TRBD1. The junction had 4 bases not matched to a gene; V was cut back by 3 bases and J by 3 bases. Germline CDR1 reads MNHEY; CDR2 reads SMNVEV (reference sequence). CDR3 length: 15 residues. The CDR3, as DNA: TGTGCCAGCAGTTTGGACAGGGCGAACTACAATGAGCAGTTCTTC. Encoded protein: CASSLDRANYNEQFF.

The chain carries TRBV2 and TRBJ1-2, with a tentative D call TRBD1 (5 bases). The CDR3 extends over 16 amino acids. The V end lost 5 bases, the J end lost 4 bases, and 20 bases lay between the germline ends. The germline V gene encodes CDR1 SNHLY and CDR2 FYNNEI. CDR3 in amino acids: CASSIATSGGSYGYTF. CDR3 in DNA: TGTGCCAGCAGTATAGCTACGTCGGGGGGGTCCTATGGCTACACCTTC.

This chain links TRBV7-2 with TRBJ2-1; D gene unclear. The ends were cut back, 5 bases at V and 6 bases at J, with 11 bases in the middle. CDR1 is SGHTA and CDR2 is FQGNSA in the germline V gene. This CDR3 comprises 13 residues. CDR3 residues: CASSLELSNEQFF. Written as DNA, the CDR3 is TGTGCCAGCAGCCTAGAGCTGTCCAATGAGCAGTTCTTC.

The chain carries TRBV18 and TRBJ2-3; the match to TRBD1 covers 9 bases. CDR3 size: 16 residues. CDR1 is KGHSH, CDR2 LQKENI, per germline. V was pared by 3 bases and J by 3 bases, with 7 bases of the junction left unmatched. The CDR3 spells CASSPPGTGRTDTQYF. CDR3 DNA sequence: TGTGCCAGCTCACCCCCCGGGACAGGGAGGACAGATACGCAGTATTTT.

This sequence joins TRBV29-1 and TRBJ1-1; 8 bases are shared with TRBD1. The junction had 7 bases not matched to a gene; V was cut back by 5 bases and J by 5 bases. The germline V gene encodes CDR1 SQVTM and CDR2 ANQGSEA. This CDR3 is 13 amino acids long. The CDR3 here is CSVRQGAWTEAFF. DNA of the CDR3: TGCAGCGTTCGGCAGGGGGCCTGGACTGAAGCTTTCTTT.

The chain combines TRBV5-1 with TRBJ1-4; TRBD1 agrees at 7 bases. V shed 4 bases, J shed 2 bases, and the junction held 5 bases outside the gene matches. The CDR3 runs to 15 residues. Looked up from germline, CDR1 is SGHRS and CDR2 is YFSETQ. The CDR3, as DNA: TGCGCCAGCAGCCCAACAGGGGTGACTAATGAAAAACTGTTTTTT. This translates into CASSPTGVTNEKLFF.

The chain carries TRBV5-4 and TRBJ2-7; D might be TRBD1 or TRBD2, each matching 5 bases. Per the germline V gene, CDR1 is SGHNT and CDR2 is YYREEE (reference sequence). This CDR3 has 14 residues. V dropped 5 bases and J dropped 6 bases, with 18 bases sitting between them. The CDR3, as DNA: TGTGCCAGCAGTCCACTCGGGACCTCAGGCGAGCAGTACTTC. Translation gives CASSPLGTSGEQYF. Supplemented by reference TRBV5-4 and TRBJ2-7, the full variable domain reads ETGVTQSPTHLIKTRGQQVTLRCSSQSGHNTVSWYQQALGQGPQFIFQYYREEENGRGNFPPRFSGLQFPNYSSELNVNALELDDSALYLCASSPLGTSGEQYFGPGTRLTVT.

The chain carries TRBV20-1 and TRBJ1-5, with 8 bases aligning to TRBD1. V lost 0 bases and J lost 6; bases outside the gene matches: 13. The germline gives CDR1 DFQATT, CDR2 SNEGSKA (reference sequence). The CDR3 totals 17 residues. CDR3 sequence (DNA): TGCAGTGCTAGAGATCAGGTGGGCAGGGGGCGCAGTCAGCCCCAGCATTTT. Encoded protein: CSARDQVGRGRSQPQHF.

J is TRBJ1-6 and V is TRBV28, with D possibly TRBD1 on 5 matching bases. The CDR3 has 13 amino acids. V lost 7 bases and J lost 7, with 11 bases in between. CDR1 and CDR2 from the germline V gene are MDHEN and SYDVKM. CDR3 residues: CASTGRKNSPLHF. CDR3 coding DNA: TGTGCCAGCACGGGACGGAAGAATTCACCCCTCCACTTT.

The chain recombines TRBV29-1 with TRBJ1-1, with a possible D match to TRBD1 (5 bases). The CDR3 has 15 residues. Per germline, CDR1 SQVTM and CDR2 ANQGSEA. The ends were cut back, 6 bases at V and 5 bases at J, with 22 bases in the middle. This chain's CDR3 is CSVGTNMITRTEAFF. CDR3 nucleotides: TGCAGCGTGGGGACTAACATGATTACAAGGACTGAAGCTTTCTTT.

This chain uses TRBV12-3 or TRBV12-4 with TRBJ1-2; a weak D match, TRBD1 (5 bases). The V end was cut by 5 bases, the J end by 8 bases, with 15 bases between. The CDR3 runs 13 residues. The CDR3: CASSRDHIAGYTF. Written as DNA, the CDR3 is TGTGCCAGCAGTCGGGACCACATTGCAGGCTACACCTTC.

The chain carries TRBV10-3 and TRBJ2-5; possibly TRBD1 for D (5 bases). Germline V gene data show CDR1 as ENHRY and CDR2 as SYGVKD. The length of the CDR3 is 13 residues. The germline V and J ends were trimmed by 6 bases and 2 bases, with 10 bases remaining between them. The CDR3 loop is CAIRRQGQETQYF. CDR3 in DNA: TGTGCCATCAGGCGGCAGGGTCAAGAGACCCAGTACTTC.

The chain uses TRBV15 and TRBJ1-1; possibly TRBD1 for D (6 bases). The V and J ends lost 1 base and 0 bases respectively, with 9 bases between them. The CDR3 spans 15 residues. Germline V gives CDR1 LNHNV, CDR2 YYDKDF (reference sequence). This CDR3 is CATSRGGGLNTEAFF. Written as DNA, the CDR3 is TGTGCCACCAGCAGAGGTGGGGGGCTGAACACTGAAGCTTTCTTT.

Only one count was recorded for this clonotype. This chain uses TRBV7-2 with TRBJ2-3; D is perhaps TRBD2 (5 bases). CDR3 length equals 15 residues. In germline, CDR1 is SGHTA, CDR2 FQGNSA. Trimming shortened V by 3 bases and J by 3 bases, and 13 bases separated the two germline ends. CDR3 amino acids: CASSFVSGKTDTQYF. The CDR3 DNA sequence: TGTGCCAGCAGCTTCGTGTCGGGGAAAACAGATACGCAGTATTTT.

Details on this clonotype: The germline gene is not matched at one end of the junction; a read error may be the cause. This rearrangement joins TRBV6-6 to TRBJ2-7; D not certain. The CDR3 totals 14 residues. Germline assignment: CDR1 MNHNY and CDR2 SVGAGI (reference sequence). The CDR3 region has the DNA TGTGCCAGCAGCCCCCATCGAAGCTCCTACGAGCAGTGCTTC. This sequence encodes CASSPHRSSYEQCF.

CDR3 protein: CASSLEGLVNEQFF. The CDR3 DNA reads as TGTGCCAGCAGTTTAGAGGGTTTGGTAAATGAGCAGTTCTTC. The genes are TRBV12-3 or TRBV12-4 and TRBJ2-1; D gene ambiguous. The CDR3 consists of 14 residues. V was trimmed by 1 base and J by 7 bases, leaving 11 bases between them.